These T cell receptor beta chains were read from a single sample in a study of T cells after yellow fever vaccination. TCRdb re-derived calls from the 5' RACE reads in MiXCR, one entry per CDR3 protein. In the table there are about 360,000 distinct CDR3 sequences, approximately 5.7% of which are singletons. Sequencing used PBMCs, obtained 5 days after the yellow fever booster vaccination. Receptor source: a man aged 30 to 39 who received the YFV17D yellow fever vaccine. The CDR3 runs from the conserved cysteine through the conserved F or W. A D gene is named only where the DNA matches it firmly. The size of a clone is reported for some rows only, either as once, few or many, or as a class for expanded clones.

clone_size	d_call	v_call	j_call	cdr3_aa	cdr3_nt
many	NA	TRBV29-1	TRBJ2-7	CSVDLGSSYEQYF	TGCAGCGTTGATCTAGGTAGCTCCTACGAGCAGTACTTC
few	TRBD1	TRBV19	TRBJ2-2	CASSTFDRVSGGELFF	TGTGCCAGTAGTACATTTGACAGGGTATCAGGCGGGGAGCTGTTTTTT
NA	TRBD2	TRBV29-1	TRBJ2-2	CSARTSEAGELFF	TGCAGCGCCAGGACTAGCGAGGCCGGGGAGCTGTTTTTT
few	TRBD2	TRBV11-2	TRBJ2-1	CASSVFRGGRKYEQFF	TGTGCCAGCAGTGTCTTTCGCGGCGGGAGGAAGTATGAGCAGTTCTTC
many	TRBD1	TRBV5-1	TRBJ2-5	CASSRGQIQETQYF	TGCGCCAGCAGCCGGGGACAGATTCAAGAGACCCAGTACTTC
few	NA	TRBV20-1	TRBJ2-7	CSATGAPSSYEQYF	TGCAGTGCTACAGGGGCACCTAGCTCCTACGAGCAGTACTTC
many	NA	TRBV5-1	TRBJ2-5	CASSLESETQYF	TGCGCCAGCAGCTTGGAGTCGGAGACCCAGTACTTC
few	NA	TRBV6-2/TRBV6-3	TRBJ2-1	CASSSAGVIFF	TGTGCCAGCAGTTCCGCAGGGGTTATATTCTTC
many	NA	TRBV20-1	TRBJ2-3	CSARSEQGPANTQYF	TGCAGTGCTAGATCCGAACAGGGCCCCGCAAATACGCAGTATTTT
NA	TRBD2	TRBV29-1	TRBJ2-2	CSVDIVGGRTAGLFF	TGCAGCGTTGATATCGTGGGGGGGAGGACCGCGGGGCTGTTTTTT
many	NA	TRBV6-2/TRBV6-3	TRBJ2-1	CASSGDFYSSYNEQFF	TGTGCCAGCAGCGGGGACTTCTACAGCTCCTACAATGAGCAGTTCTTC
few	NA	TRBV6-2/TRBV6-3	TRBJ1-1	CAISPRSRNTEAFF	TGTGCCATCAGTCCCAGGTCCAGGAACACTGAAGCTTTCTTT
few	NA	TRBV6-5	TRBJ2-7	CASSYSIGSSYEQYF	TGTGCCAGCAGTTACTCGATAGGATCCTCCTACGAGCAGTACTTC
NA	NA	TRBV6-5	TRBJ2-5	CASSRKRETQYF	TGTGCCAGCAGCCGAAAACGGGAGACCCAGTACTTC
NA	NA	TRBV7-2	TRBJ2-3	CASSLNSAGTSTDTQYF	TGTGCCAGCAGCCTCAATTCCGCGGGGACTAGCACAGATACGCAGTATTTT
NA	TRBD1	TRBV28	TRBJ2-7	CASRIQGSSYEQYF	TGTGCCAGCAGAATACAGGGGTCCTCCTACGAGCAGTACTTC
many	TRBD2	TRBV24-1	TRBJ2-1	CATSAWRTSGSLRGYNEQFF	TGTGCCACCAGTGCCTGGCGGACTAGCGGGTCACTCCGTGGCTACAATGAGCAGTTCTTC
few	TRBD2	TRBV20-1	TRBJ2-5	CSADWGRGTKETQYF	TGCAGTGCTGACTGGGGGAGGGGAACAAAAGAGACCCAGTACTTC
few	NA	TRBV4-3	TRBJ2-7	CASSQGPGLEQYF	TGCGCCAGCAGCCAAGGACCGGGCCTCGAGCAGTACTTC
NA	NA	TRBV12-3/TRBV12-4	TRBJ2-3	CASSFSGGTGTQYF	TGTGCCAGCAGTTTCTCCGGGGGCACTGGTACGCAGTATTTT
many	NA	TRBV6-5	TRBJ2-5	CASRDGRAQYF	TGTGCCTCCAGGGACGGTCGGGCCCAGTACTTC
many	NA	TRBV6-2/TRBV6-3	TRBJ2-7	CASSSPLLDSYEQYF	TGTGCCAGCAGTTCCCCCCTGCTAGACTCCTACGAGCAGTACTTC
NA	TRBD1	TRBV19	TRBJ1-1	CATRQGRNTEAFF	TGTGCCACTCGACAGGGAAGGAACACTGAAGCTTTCTTT
few	NA	TRBV24-1	TRBJ2-1	CATSDLSRYNEQFF	TGTGCCACCAGTGATTTGAGCCGGTACAATGAGCAGTTCTTC
NA	TRBD2	TRBV20-1	TRBJ2-1	CSARDSSGSSYNEQFF	TGCAGTGCTAGAGACTCTAGCGGGAGCTCCTACAATGAGCAGTTCTTC
few	TRBD2	TRBV7-2	TRBJ2-1	CASMLAGGNYNEQFF	TGTGCCAGCATGCTAGCGGGAGGAAACTACAATGAGCAGTTCTTC
NA	NA	TRBV7-3	TRBJ2-2	CASSLPLRTTKNTGELFF	TGTGCCAGCAGCTTACCTCTTAGGACAACCAAGAACACCGGGGAGCTGTTTTTT
few	NA	TRBV4-3	TRBJ2-7	CASSQVSTVQSYEQYF	TGCGCCAGCAGCCAAGTTTCGACAGTGCAATCCTACGAGCAGTACTTC
few	NA	TRBV6-5	TRBJ2-1	CASRPLGSNEQFF	TGTGCCAGCAGGCCCCTGGGTTCCAATGAGCAGTTCTTC
NA	TRBD2	TRBV12-3/TRBV12-4	TRBJ2-1	CASSWGLAGVKQFF	TGTGCCAGCAGTTGGGGACTAGCGGGAGTAAAGCAGTTCTTC
few	NA	TRBV11-2	TRBJ2-7	CASSPSIARYEQYF	TGTGCCAGCAGCCCCAGCATCGCCCGCTACGAGCAGTACTTC
few	NA	TRBV11-2	TRBJ2-3	CASSLGSDTDTQYF	TGTGCCAGCAGCTTAGGCAGTGACACAGATACGCAGTATTTT
NA	TRBD2	TRBV7-9	TRBJ2-1	CASSRGGGEGEQFF	TGTGCCAGCAGCCGGGGGGGGGGAGAGGGTGAGCAGTTCTTC
few	NA	TRBV4-2	TRBJ2-3	CASSQEPPPQWKELGTDTQYF	TGTGCCAGCAGCCAAGAACCCCCGCCGCAGTGGAAAGAGCTAGGCACAGATACGCAGTATTTT
many	TRBD1	TRBV5-1	TRBJ1-2	CASSDGTGLGYTF	TGCGCCAGCAGCGATGGGACAGGATTAGGCTACACCTTC
many	TRBD1	TRBV29-1	TRBJ2-7	CSVVRDRDSYEQYF	TGCAGCGTAGTACGGGACAGGGACTCCTACGAGCAGTACTTC
NA	NA	TRBV20-1	TRBJ2-7	CSASGSKNEQYF	TGCAGTGCTAGCGGGAGTAAAAACGAGCAGTACTTC
few	NA	TRBV18	TRBJ2-7	CASSLEAPRAEQYF	TGTGCCAGCTCACTGGAAGCCCCTAGGGCCGAGCAGTACTTC
many	TRBD2	TRBV29-1	TRBJ2-3	CSGRLTSSQYF	TGCAGTGGGAGGCTGACTAGCTCGCAGTATTTT
NA	NA	TRBV12-3/TRBV12-4	TRBJ2-7	CASTDSSVYEQYF	TGTGCCAGCACAGACAGTTCGGTATACGAGCAGTACTTC
NA	TRBD2	TRBV6-1	TRBJ2-3	CASRPAGGTDTQYF	TGTGCCAGCCGCCCGGCGGGAGGGACAGATACGCAGTATTTT
many	TRBD1	TRBV6-2/TRBV6-3	TRBJ1-2	CASSYRTGGDRDYGYTF	TGTGCCAGCAGTTACCGGACAGGGGGCGATCGGGACTATGGCTACACCTTC
NA	NA	TRBV12-2	TRBJ2-5	CASRLLEEEHLHQETQYF	TGTGCAAGTCGCTTATTAGAGGAGGAGCACCTGCACCAAGAGACCCAGTACTTC
many	NA	TRBV4-3	TRBJ2-1	CASSQEGGSYNEQFF	TGCGCCAGCAGCCAAGAAGGGGGTTCCTACAATGAGCAGTTCTTC
many	TRBD2	TRBV20-1	TRBJ2-1	CSARLSGRHEQFF	TGCAGTGCTAGGCTCAGCGGGAGGCATGAGCAGTTCTTC
NA	NA	TRBV5-4	TRBJ2-2	CASSSGTTNTGELFF	TGTGCCAGCAGCTCCGGGACAACGAACACCGGGGAGCTGTTTTTT
few	NA	TRBV7-8	TRBJ2-3	CASSLQSATQYF	TGTGCCAGCAGCTTACAGAGTGCTACGCAGTATTTT
many	NA	TRBV20-1	TRBJ2-7	CSALGTNSYEQYF	TGCAGTGCCCTCGGGACAAATTCCTACGAGCAGTACTTC
many	TRBD1	TRBV20-1	TRBJ2-7	CSARQGPMSSGQYF	TGCAGTGCCAGACAGGGGCCCATGTCTAGTGGGCAGTACTTC
NA	NA	TRBV5-1	TRBJ1-1	CASSLGASTNTEAFF	TGCGCCAGCAGCTTGGGGGCGTCTACGAACACTGAAGCTTTCTTT
NA	NA	TRBV9	TRBJ2-2	CASSVTGTNVRELFF	TGTGCCAGCAGCGTTACCGGGACCAACGTCCGGGAGCTGTTTTTT
few	NA	TRBV13	TRBJ2-7	CASSPRGRSSYEQYF	TGTGCCAGCAGCCCTAGGGGCAGGAGCTCCTACGAGCAGTACTTC
many	TRBD1	TRBV12-3/TRBV12-4	TRBJ2-1	CASSFWTGAYNEQFF	TGTGCCAGCAGTTTTTGGACAGGAGCCTACAATGAGCAGTTCTTC
NA	TRBD2	TRBV7-9	TRBJ2-7	CASSWGGAEPYEQYF	TGTGCCAGCAGCTGGGGGGGAGCCGAACCCTACGAGCAGTACTTC
many	NA	TRBV15	TRBJ2-2	CATSRDSLPGELFF	TGTGCCACCAGCAGAGATTCTCTCCCGGGGGAGCTGTTTTTT
many	NA	TRBV14	TRBJ2-1	CASSQSPVGHNEQFF	TGTGCCAGCAGCCAAAGTCCGGTCGGGCACAATGAGCAGTTCTTC
few	NA	TRBV20-1	TRBJ2-7	CSARVAGRGYEQYF	TGCAGTGCTAGAGTGGCGGGGCGGGGCTACGAGCAGTACTTC
NA	NA	TRBV20-1	TRBJ1-4	CSAPKRQIATNEKLFF	TGCAGTGCCCCCAAAAGACAGATTGCAACTAATGAAAAACTGTTTTTT
NA	TRBD2	TRBV20-1	TRBJ2-7	CSASGTSGRSEQYF	TGCAGTGCTTCGGGGACTAGCGGGAGATCCGAGCAGTACTTC
NA	TRBD2	TRBV20-1	TRBJ2-7	CSAGATSKGGEQYF	TGCAGTGCCGGGGCGACTAGCAAGGGCGGCGAGCAGTACTTC